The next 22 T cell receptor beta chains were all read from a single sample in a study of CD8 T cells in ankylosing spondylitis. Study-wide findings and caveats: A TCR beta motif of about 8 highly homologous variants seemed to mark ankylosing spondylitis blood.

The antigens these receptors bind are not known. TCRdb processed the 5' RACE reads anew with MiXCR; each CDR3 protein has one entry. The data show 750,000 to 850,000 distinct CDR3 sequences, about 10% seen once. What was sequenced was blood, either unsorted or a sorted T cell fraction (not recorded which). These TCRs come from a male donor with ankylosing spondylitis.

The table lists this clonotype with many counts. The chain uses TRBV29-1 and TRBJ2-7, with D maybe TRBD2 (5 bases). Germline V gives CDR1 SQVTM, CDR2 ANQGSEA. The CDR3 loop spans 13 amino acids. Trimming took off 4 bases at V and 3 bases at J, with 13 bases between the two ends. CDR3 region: CSVVRGLNYEQYF. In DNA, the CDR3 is TGCAGCGTTGTTCGAGGGTTGAACTACGAGCAGTACTTC.

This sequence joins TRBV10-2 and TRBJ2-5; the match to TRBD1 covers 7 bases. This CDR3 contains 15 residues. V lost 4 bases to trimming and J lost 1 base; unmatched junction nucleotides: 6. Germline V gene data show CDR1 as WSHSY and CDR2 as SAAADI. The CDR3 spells CASSAQGTVQETQYF. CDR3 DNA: TGCGCCAGCAGTGCTCAGGGGACAGTCCAAGAGACCCAGTACTTC.

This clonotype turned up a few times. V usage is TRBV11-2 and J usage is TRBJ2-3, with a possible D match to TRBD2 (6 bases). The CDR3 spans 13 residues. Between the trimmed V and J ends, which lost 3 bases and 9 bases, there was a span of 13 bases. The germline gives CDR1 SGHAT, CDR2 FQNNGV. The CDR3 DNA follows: TGTGCCAGCAGCTTCCTTCGTAGCGGAACGCAGTATTTT. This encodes CASSFLRSGTQYF. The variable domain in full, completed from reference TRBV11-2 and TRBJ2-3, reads EAGVAQSPRYKIIEKRQSVAFWCNPISGHATLYWYQQILGQGPKLLIQFQNNGVVDDSQLPKDRFSAERLKGVDSTLKIQPAKLEDSAVYLCASSFLRSGTQYFGPGTRLTVL.

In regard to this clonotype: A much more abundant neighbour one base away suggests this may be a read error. The CDR3 sequence is CASGGVRRETQYF. The CDR3 DNA follows: TGTGCCAGCGGTGGAGTAAGGCGAGAGACCCAGTACTTC. The rearrangement links TRBV7-9 to TRBJ2-5, with D unclear. Trimming removed 8 bases from V and 4 bases from J, with 14 bases in between. CDR3 length equals 13 residues. Germline CDR1 is SEHNR and CDR2 is FQNEAQ (reference sequence).

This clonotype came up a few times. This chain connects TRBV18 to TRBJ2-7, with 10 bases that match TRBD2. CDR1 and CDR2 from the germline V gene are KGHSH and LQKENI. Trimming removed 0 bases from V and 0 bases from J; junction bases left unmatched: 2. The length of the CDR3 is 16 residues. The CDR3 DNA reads TGTGCCAGCTCACCACCTAGCGGGAGGACCTCCTACGAGCAGTACTTC. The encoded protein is CASSPPSGRTSYEQYF.

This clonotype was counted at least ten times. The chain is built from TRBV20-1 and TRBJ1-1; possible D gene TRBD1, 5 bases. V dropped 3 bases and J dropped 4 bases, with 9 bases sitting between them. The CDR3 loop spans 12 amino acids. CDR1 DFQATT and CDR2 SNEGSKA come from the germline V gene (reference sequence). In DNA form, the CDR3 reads TGCAGTGCTAGTCTTAGGGGCACTGAAGCTTTCTTT. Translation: CSASLRGTEAFF.

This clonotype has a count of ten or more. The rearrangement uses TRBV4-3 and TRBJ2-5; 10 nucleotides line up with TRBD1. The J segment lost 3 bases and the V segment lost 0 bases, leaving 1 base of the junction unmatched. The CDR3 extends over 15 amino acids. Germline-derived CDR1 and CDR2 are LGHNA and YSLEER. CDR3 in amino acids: CASSQDGTGEETQYF. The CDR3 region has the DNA TGCGCCAGCAGCCAAGATGGGACAGGGGAAGAGACCCAGTACTTC.

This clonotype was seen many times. CDR3 nucleotide sequence: TGTGCCAGCAGCTCCCAGTACGGGGCGGGAGCGGGCCGCACAGATACGCAGTATTTT. It translates to CASSSQYGAGAGRTDTQYF. V is TRBV11-2 and J is TRBJ2-3; 7 positions agree with TRBD2. Trimming took 4 bases from V and 1 from J; bases not matched to a gene: 17. The V gene's germline CDR1 is SGHAT and CDR2 FQNNGV. CDR3 length equals 19 residues.

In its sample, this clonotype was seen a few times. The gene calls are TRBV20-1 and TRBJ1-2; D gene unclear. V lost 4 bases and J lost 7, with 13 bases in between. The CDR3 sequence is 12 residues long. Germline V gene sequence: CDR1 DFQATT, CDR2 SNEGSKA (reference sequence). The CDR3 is CSANSSPIGYTF. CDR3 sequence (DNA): TGCAGTGCTAATAGCAGCCCTATTGGCTACACCTTC.

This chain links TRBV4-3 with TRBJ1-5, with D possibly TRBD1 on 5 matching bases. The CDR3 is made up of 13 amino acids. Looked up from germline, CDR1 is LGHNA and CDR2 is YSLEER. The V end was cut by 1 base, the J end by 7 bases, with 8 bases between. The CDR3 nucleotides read TGCGCCAGCAGCCAAGGTTGGGGGCAGCCCCAGCATTTT. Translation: CASSQGWGQPQHF.

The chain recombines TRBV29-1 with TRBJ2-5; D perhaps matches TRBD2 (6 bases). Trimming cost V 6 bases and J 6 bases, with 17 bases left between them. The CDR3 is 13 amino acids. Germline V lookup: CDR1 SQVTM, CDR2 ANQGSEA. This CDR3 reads CSVDLGGAKTQYF. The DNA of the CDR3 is TGCAGCGTCGACCTTGGAGGGGCAAAGACCCAGTACTTC.

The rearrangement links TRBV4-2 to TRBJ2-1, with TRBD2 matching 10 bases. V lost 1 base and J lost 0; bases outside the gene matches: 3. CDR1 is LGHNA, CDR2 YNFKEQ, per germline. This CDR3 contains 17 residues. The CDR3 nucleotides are TGTGCCAGCAGCCAAGGGACTAGCGGAAGCTCCTACAATGAGCAGTTCTTC. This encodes CASSQGTSGSSYNEQFF.

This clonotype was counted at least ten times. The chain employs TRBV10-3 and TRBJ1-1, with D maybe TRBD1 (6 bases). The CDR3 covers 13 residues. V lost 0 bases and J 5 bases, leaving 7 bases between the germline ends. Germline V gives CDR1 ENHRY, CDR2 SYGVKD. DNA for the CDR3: TGTGCCATCAGTGAGTCCAGGGGAACTGAAGCTTTCTTT. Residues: CAISESRGTEAFF.

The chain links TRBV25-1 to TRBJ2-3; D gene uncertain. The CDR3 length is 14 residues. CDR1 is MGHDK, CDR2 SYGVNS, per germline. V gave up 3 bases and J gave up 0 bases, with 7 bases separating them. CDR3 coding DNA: TGTGCCAGCAGTGACGACGGTAGCACAGATACGCAGTATTTT. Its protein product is CASSDDGSTDTQYF.

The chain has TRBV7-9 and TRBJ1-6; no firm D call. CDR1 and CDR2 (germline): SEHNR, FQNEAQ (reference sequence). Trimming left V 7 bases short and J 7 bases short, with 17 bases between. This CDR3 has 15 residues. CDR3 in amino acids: CASTLLLGGNSPLHF. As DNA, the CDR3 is TGTGCCAGCACTCTCCTCCTAGGAGGCAATTCACCCCTCCACTTT.

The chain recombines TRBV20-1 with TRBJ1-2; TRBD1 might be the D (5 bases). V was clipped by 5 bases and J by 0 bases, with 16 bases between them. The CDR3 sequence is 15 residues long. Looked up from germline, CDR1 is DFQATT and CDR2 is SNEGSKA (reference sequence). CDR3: CSAPHWTIANYGYTF. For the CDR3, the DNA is TGCAGTGCTCCTCATTGGACAATAGCTAACTATGGCTACACCTTC.

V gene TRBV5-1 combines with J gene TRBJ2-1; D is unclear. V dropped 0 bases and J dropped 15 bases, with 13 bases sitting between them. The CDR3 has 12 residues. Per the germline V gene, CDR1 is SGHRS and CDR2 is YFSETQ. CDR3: CASSLGQTPGFF. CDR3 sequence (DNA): TGCGCCAGCAGCTTGGGTCAAACTCCCGGGTTCTTC.

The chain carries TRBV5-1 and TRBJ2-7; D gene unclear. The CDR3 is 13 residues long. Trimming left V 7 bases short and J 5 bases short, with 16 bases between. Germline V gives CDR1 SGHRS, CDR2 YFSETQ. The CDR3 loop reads CASRYELYNEQYF. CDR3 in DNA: TGCGCCAGCCGGTATGAACTCTACAACGAGCAGTACTTC.

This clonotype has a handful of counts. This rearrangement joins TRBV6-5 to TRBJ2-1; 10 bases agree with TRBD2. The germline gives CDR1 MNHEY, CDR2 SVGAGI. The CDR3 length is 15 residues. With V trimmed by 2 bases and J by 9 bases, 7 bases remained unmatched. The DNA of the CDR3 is TGTGCCAGCAGTTACGGAGCGGGAGGGCAGAGTGAGCAGTTCTTC. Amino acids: CASSYGAGGQSEQFF.

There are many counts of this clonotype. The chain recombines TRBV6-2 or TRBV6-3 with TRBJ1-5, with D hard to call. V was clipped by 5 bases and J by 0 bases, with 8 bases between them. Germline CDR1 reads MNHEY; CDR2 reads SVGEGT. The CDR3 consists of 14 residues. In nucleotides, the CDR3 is TGTGCCAGCAGTCGGTACTTTAGCAATCAGCCCCAGCATTTT. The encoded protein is CASSRYFSNQPQHF.

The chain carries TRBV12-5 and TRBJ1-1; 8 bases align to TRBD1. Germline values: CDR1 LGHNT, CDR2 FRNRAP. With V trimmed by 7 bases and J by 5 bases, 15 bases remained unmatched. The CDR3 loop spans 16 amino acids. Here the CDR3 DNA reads TGTGCTAGTGCCGGTAAAACTGGACAGGGTAAGACTGAAGCTTTCTTT. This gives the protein CASAGKTGQGKTEAFF.

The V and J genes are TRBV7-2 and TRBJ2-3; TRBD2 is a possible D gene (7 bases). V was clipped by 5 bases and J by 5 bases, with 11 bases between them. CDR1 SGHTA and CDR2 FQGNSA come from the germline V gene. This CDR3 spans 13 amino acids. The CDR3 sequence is CASSGGAQDTQYF. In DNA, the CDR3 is TGTGCCAGCAGCGGGGGGGCCCAAGATACGCAGTATTTT.